This T cell receptor (beta chain) was observed in a study of blood T cell repertoires in COVID-19. For the study at large: The origin of the acute and convalescent COVID-19 samples was the United States, Italy and Spain.

The assay was immunoSEQ multiplex PCR, and TCRdb's table has in-frame clones only and misses some. The sample yields 80,000 or so clones, roughly 87% seen once. This CDR3 spans 13 amino acids. Per germline, CDR1 SGHAT and CDR2 FQDESV (reference sequence). The V end was cut by 0 bases, the J end by 8 bases, with 10 bases between. Sequenced input: peripheral blood. The clonotype comes from an elderly man with acute or convalescent COVID-19. The chain couples TRBV11-1 to TRBJ1-1; D call uncertain. DNA of the CDR3: TGTGCCAGCAGCTTAGCGAGAGGATCCGAAGCTTTCTTT. Its translation is CASSLARGSEAFF.